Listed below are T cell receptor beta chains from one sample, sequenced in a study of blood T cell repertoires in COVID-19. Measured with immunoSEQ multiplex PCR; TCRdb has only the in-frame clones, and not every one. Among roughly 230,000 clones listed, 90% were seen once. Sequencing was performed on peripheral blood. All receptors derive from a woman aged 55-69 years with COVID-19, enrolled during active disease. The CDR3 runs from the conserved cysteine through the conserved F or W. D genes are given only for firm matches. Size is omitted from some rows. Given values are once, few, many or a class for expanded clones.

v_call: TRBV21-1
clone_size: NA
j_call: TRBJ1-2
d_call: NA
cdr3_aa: CASSKGRRRTPNYGYTF
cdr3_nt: TGTGCCAGCAGCAAAGGTCGAAGGAGGACGCCTAACTATGGCTACACCTTC

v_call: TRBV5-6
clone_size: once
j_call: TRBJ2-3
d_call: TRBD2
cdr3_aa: CASRLAGGQDTQYF
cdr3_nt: TGTGCCAGCAGACTAGCGGGGGGGCAAGATACGCAGTATTTT

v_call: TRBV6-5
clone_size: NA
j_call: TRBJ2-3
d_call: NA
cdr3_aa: CASRTGHYTDTQYF
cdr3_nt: TGTGCCAGCAGGACCGGACATTACACAGATACGCAGTATTTT

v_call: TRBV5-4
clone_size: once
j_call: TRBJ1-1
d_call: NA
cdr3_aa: CASSSWTNRNTEAFF
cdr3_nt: TGTGCCAGCAGCTCGTGGACAAACCGGAACACTGAAGCTTTCTTT

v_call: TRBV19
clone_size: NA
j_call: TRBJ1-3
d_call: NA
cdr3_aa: CASRAQASFGNTIYF
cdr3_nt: TGTGCCAGTAGGGCACAGGCCAGCTTTGGAAACACCATATATTTT

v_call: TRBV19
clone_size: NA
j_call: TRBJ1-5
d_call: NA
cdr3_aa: CASSRYDSINQPQHF
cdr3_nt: TGTGCCAGTAGTCGCTATGACAGTATTAATCAGCCCCAGCATTTT

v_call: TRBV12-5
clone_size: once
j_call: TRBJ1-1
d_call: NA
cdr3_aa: CASGFEYSEAFF
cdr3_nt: TGTGCTAGTGGTTTTGAGTACAGTGAAGCTTTCTTT

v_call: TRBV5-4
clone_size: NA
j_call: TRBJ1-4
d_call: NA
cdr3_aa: CASSGSQGSREKLFF
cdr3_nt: TGTGCCAGCAGCGGGTCGCAGGGGAGTCGAGAAAAACTGTTTTTT

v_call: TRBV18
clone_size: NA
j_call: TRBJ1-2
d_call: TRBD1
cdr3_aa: CASSPGQGANYGYTF
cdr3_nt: TGTGCCAGCTCACCGGGACAGGGGGCCAACTATGGCTACACCTTC

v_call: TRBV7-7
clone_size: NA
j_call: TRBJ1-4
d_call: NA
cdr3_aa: CASSLGSNEKLFF
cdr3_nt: TGTGCCAGCAGCTTGGGCAGTAATGAAAAACTGTTTTTT

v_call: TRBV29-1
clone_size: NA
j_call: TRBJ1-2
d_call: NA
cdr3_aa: CSASGHLYGYTF
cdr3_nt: TGCAGCGCCTCTGGACACCTCTATGGCTACACCTTC

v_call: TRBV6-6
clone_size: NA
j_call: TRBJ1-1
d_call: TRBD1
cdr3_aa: CASSRDRLNTEAFF
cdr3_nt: TGTGCCAGCAGTCGGGACAGGTTGAACACTGAAGCTTTCTTT

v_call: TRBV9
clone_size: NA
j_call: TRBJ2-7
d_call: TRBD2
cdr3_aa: CASSPREGVDEQYF
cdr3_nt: TGTGCCAGCAGCCCACGGGAGGGGGTGGACGAGCAGTACTTC

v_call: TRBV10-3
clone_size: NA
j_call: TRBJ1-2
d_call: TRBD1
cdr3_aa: CASAPEGTGAGYTF
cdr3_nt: TGTGCCAGCGCCCCCGAGGGGACAGGGGCCGGCTACACCTTC

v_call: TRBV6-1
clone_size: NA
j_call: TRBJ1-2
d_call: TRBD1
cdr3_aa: CASSERQGPTYGYTF
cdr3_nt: TGTGCCAGCAGTGAGAGACAGGGGCCGACCTATGGCTACACCTTC

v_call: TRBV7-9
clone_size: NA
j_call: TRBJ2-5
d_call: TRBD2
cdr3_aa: CASSLAGLAVQETQYF
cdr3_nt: TGTGCCAGCAGCTTAGCCGGACTAGCGGTCCAAGAGACCCAGTACTTC

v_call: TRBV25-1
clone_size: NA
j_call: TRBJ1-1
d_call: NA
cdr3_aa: CASHRSGSTEAFF
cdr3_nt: TGTGCCAGCCACAGGTCGGGTAGTACTGAAGCTTTCTTT

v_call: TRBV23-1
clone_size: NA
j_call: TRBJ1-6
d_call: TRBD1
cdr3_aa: CASSQYSRGRRYNSPLHF
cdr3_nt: TGCGCCAGCAGTCAATACTCTAGGGGGCGAAGATATAATTCACCCCTCCACTTT

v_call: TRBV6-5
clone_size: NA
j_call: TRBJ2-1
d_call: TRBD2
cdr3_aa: CASSPTSGGAVEQFF
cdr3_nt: TGTGCCAGCAGTCCGACTAGCGGGGGGGCGGTAGAGCAGTTCTTC

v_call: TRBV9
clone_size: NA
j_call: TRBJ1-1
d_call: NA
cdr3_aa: CASSAPGLMNTEAFF
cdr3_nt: TGTGCCAGCAGCGCCCCGGGACTGATGAACACTGAAGCTTTCTTT

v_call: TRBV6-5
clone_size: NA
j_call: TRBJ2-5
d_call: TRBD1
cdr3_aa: CASRDRAETQYF
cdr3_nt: TGTGCCAGCCGGGACAGGGCAGAGACCCAGTACTTC

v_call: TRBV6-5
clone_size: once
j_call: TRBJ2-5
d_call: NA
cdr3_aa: CASSRVSQETQYF
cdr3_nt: TGTGCCAGCAGCCGAGTTTCACAAGAGACCCAGTACTTC

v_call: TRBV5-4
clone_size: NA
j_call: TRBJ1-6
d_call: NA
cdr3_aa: CASSRDRGNSPLHF
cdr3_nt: TGTGCCAGCAGCAGGGATAGGGGTAATTCACCCCTCCACTTT

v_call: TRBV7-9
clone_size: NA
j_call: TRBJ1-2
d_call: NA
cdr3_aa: CASSLGGLSYGYTF
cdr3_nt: TGTGCCAGCAGCTTAGGAGGATTGAGCTATGGCTACACCTTC

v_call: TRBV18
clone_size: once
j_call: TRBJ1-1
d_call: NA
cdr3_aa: CASSPPAADHTEAFF
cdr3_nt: TGTGCCAGCTCACCACCGGCGGCTGACCACACTGAAGCTTTCTTT

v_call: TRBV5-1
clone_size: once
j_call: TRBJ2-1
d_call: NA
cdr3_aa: CASRSTQGFQFF
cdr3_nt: TGCGCCAGCAGAAGTACCCAGGGCTTCCAGTTCTTC

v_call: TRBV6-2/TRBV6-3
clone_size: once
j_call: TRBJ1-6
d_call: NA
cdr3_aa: CASSQNSPLHF
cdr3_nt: TGTGCCAGCAGTCAAAATTCACCCCTCCACTTT

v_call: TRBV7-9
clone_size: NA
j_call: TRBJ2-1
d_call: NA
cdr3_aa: CASSLGFGVNNEQFF
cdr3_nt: TGTGCCAGCAGCTTAGGTTTCGGGGTCAACAATGAGCAGTTCTTC

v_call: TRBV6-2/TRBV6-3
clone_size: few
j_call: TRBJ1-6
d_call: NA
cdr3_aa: CASSYYSLRNSPLHF
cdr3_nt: TGTGCCAGCAGTTACTACAGTCTCCGCAATTCACCCCTCCACTTT

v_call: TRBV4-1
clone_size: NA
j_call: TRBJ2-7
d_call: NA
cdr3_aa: CASSVGVGYEQYF
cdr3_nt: TGCGCCAGCAGCGTAGGGGTCGGCTACGAGCAGTACTTC

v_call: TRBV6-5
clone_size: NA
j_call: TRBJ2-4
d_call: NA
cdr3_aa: CASSYQDIQYF
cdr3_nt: TGTGCCAGCAGTTACCAGGACATTCAGTACTTC

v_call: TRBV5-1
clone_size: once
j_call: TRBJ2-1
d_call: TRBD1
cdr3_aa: CASSPAGQGRNEQFF
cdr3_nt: TGCGCCAGCAGCCCGGCGGGACAGGGGAGGAATGAGCAGTTCTTC

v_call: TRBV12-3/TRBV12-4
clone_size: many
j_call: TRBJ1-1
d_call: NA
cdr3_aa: CASKRTAPAEAFF
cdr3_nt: TGTGCCAGCAAAAGGACAGCTCCAGCTGAAGCTTTCTTT